Presented here are 2 T cell receptor beta chains from one specimen sequenced in a study of T cells in women clearing cervical HPV infection (dated by TCRdb to the late 2010s). The library came from the immunoSEQ multiplex PCR assay. TCRdb carries this immuneACCESS record with in-frame sequences only. Its versions omit some clonotypes, under half of them owing to an unresolved V gene in the studies checked, with the rest unexplained. This specimen's table enumerates some 20,000 clones. Approximately 5.5% of the sample is held by the ten biggest clonotypes. Sequencing was performed on blood buffy coat. These receptors were taken from a woman between 18 and 75 years old with a cervical HPV16 infection that either progressed to CIN3+ or cleared (not recorded which).

As concerns this clone: The sequence runs out 3 residues before the end of the CDR3; the remainder is reconstructed from the germline J gene. The chain employs TRBV5-1 and TRBJ2-3; possibly TRBD2 for D (5 bases). V was pared by 3 bases and J by 1 base, with 15 bases between. The CDR3 runs 16 residues. Germline lookup yields CDR1 SGHRS and CDR2 YFSETQ. The covered CDR3 bases are TGCGCCAGCAGCTCCAACCACGGGGTCGGCACAGATACG. It codes for CASSSNHGVGTDT. The full CDR3 protein reads CASSSNHGVGTDTQYF. The whole variable domain, filled in from reference TRBV5-1 and TRBJ2-3, reads KAGVTQTPRYLIKTRGQQVTLSCSPISGHRSVSWYQQTPGQGLQFLFEYFSETQRNKGNFPGRFSGRQFSNSRSEMNVSTLELGDSALYLCASSSNHGVGTDTQYFGPGTRLTVL.

A note on this clone: The read terminates 3 residues before the CDR3 end, so the remaining end is supplied by the germline J gene. V and J are TRBV5-1 and TRBJ2-4; 9 bases agree with TRBD1. The CDR3 is 18 amino acids. With V trimmed by 9 bases and J by 0 bases, 16 bases remained unmatched. The germline V gene encodes CDR1 SGHRS and CDR2 YFSETQ. The DNA read from the CDR3 is TGCGCCATCCCAGAGACCACAGGGGGCAAAATAGCCAAAAACATT. This translates into CAIPETTGGKIAKNI. The full-length CDR3 reads as CAIPETTGGKIAKNIQYF.